This T cell receptor beta chain was recovered during a study of blood T cell repertoires in COVID-19. Looking at the study overall: Specimens from acute and convalescent COVID-19 originated in the United States, Italy and Spain. In each case, the material was cDNA or gDNA derived from T cells, B-cell-depleted T cells, or PBMCs.

Libraries were prepared by immunoSEQ multiplex PCR; TCRdb keeps only in-frame clonotypes and omits some of them. Of 250,000 to 350,000 clones detected, more than 70% appear once; the ten largest clones hold 10% to 12%. Material for sequencing was peripheral blood. The sequence came from a woman younger than 45 with COVID-19, enrolled during active disease.

The CDR3 region has the DNA TGTGCCAGCAGGGGACAGGGGGAAACTGAAGCTTTCTTT. Encoded protein: CASRGQGETEAFF. The chain carries TRBV7-9 and TRBJ1-1; TRBD1 matches at 11 bases. Trimming at V came to 6 bases and at J to 5 bases, leaving 2 bases not matched to a gene. The CDR3 loop spans 13 amino acids. Germline-derived CDR1 and CDR2 are SEHNR and FQNEAQ (reference sequence).